This TCR beta chain was observed in a study of CD8 T cells in Susac syndrome. V shed 2 bases and J shed 2 bases, with 4 bases lying between them. CDR1 and CDR2 (germline): MNHNS, SASEGT. The CDR3 totals 13 residues. It was negative isolation that provided the CD8+ and CD4+ T cells, whereas TEMRA cells were enriched by FACS. When the RNA was reverse transcribed, random hexamers were used with an input of 0.5 to 1 ug. The authors amplified TCR beta CDR3 across 54 Vbeta and 13 Jbeta using immunoSEQ multiplex PCR. TCRdb fed the immunoSEQ multiplex PCR reads into MiXCR, producing one record per CDR3 protein. The sample records a few hundred thousand distinct CDR3 sequences, about 94% being singletons. Study findings and constraints: Where Susac syndrome CD4+ T cell repertoires were concerned, no clonal expansion was evident.

Remarks on this clonotype: Its antigen is unidentified.

This chain joins TRBV6-1 and TRBJ2-1, with no clear D. What was sequenced was CD4+ T cells from PBMCs. The sequence derives from a human donor with Susac syndrome. In DNA, the CDR3 is TGTGCCAGCAGTGAAACCCCCTACAATGAGCAGTTCTTC. Translated: CASSETPYNEQFF.